These 26 T cell receptor beta chains came from one sample sequenced in a study of CD8+CD57+ T cells in acquired aplastic anemia. Flow cytometry had shown expanded CD8+CD57+ cells in the patients chosen for sequencing. TCR beta VDJ combinations and CDR3 sequences were profiled from genomic DNA. TCRdb reanalysed the reads using MiXCR and keeps one entry per CDR3 protein. Found here are about 180,000 distinct CDR3 sequences, 55% to 65% of them singletons; the top ten hold about 42%. Input material: sorted CD4+, CD8+, or CD8+CD57+ T cells (not recorded which) from PBMCs. The receptors shown here come from a human donor with aplastic anemia.

In the case of this clonotype: Since the CDR3 does not end with the conserved phenylalanine or tryptophan, this likely comes from a read error. The chain has TRBV7-8 and TRBJ2-5; D gene uncertain. The germline V gene encodes CDR1 SGHVS and CDR2 FQNEAQ. The CDR3 runs 15 residues. CDR3 nucleotide sequence: TGTGCCAGCAGCTTACTACGGACGGCCCAAGAGGCCCAGTACTTA. Encoded protein: CASSLLRTAQEAQYL.

This sequence joins TRBV20-1 and TRBJ1-1, with a weak D call TRBD1 (5 bases). The V gene's germline CDR1 is DFQATT and CDR2 SNEGSKA (reference sequence). V lost 6 bases, J lost 5 bases, and 16 bases lay in between. The CDR3 length is 13 residues. CDR3 residues: CSATDREGTEAFF. The CDR3 coding sequence is TGCAGTGCAACGGATAGGGAGGGGACTGAAGCTTTCTTT.

This clonotype was found a few times. The chain joins TRBV20-1 to TRBJ2-2; D might be TRBD2 (5 bases). V gave up 6 bases and J gave up 6 bases, with 11 bases separating them. Germline V gene lookup returns CDR1 DFQATT and CDR2 SNEGSKA (reference sequence). CDR3 length: 12 amino acids. The CDR3 protein is CSARVRAGELFF. Written as DNA, the CDR3 is TGCAGTGCGAGGGTGAGGGCCGGGGAGCTGTTTTTT.

The V and J genes are TRBV9 and TRBJ1-2; D is unresolved. The CDR3 is made up of 13 amino acids. Per germline, CDR1 SGDLS and CDR2 YYNGEE. The V end lost 2 bases, the J end lost 3 bases, and 8 bases lay between the germline ends. The CDR3 sequence: CASSVADYYGYTF. The DNA of the CDR3 is TGTGCCAGCAGCGTCGCAGATTACTATGGCTACACCTTC.

The chain has TRBV7-2 and TRBJ2-7; no firm D call. This CDR3 region has 13 residues. The germline V and J ends were trimmed by 4 bases and 2 bases, with 9 bases remaining between them. Germline V CDR1 and CDR2: SGHTA, FQGNSA. The CDR3 region is CASSSKPAYEQYF. The DNA for the CDR3 is TGTGCCAGCAGCTCCAAGCCTGCCTACGAGCAGTACTTC.

Remarks on this clonotype: One end of the junction does not line up with germline, which may come from a read error. The chain links TRBV7-9 to TRBJ2-7; D gene unclear. Germline-derived CDR1 and CDR2 are SEHNR and FQNEAQ (reference sequence). This CDR3 comprises 11 residues. In DNA, the CDR3 is TGTGCCAGCAGCTTGAACTACGAGCAGCACTTC. The encoded protein is CASSLNYEQHF.

V is TRBV5-1 and J is TRBJ2-1; D may be TRBD2 (5 bases). CDR1 is SGHRS, CDR2 YFSETQ, per germline. V was clipped by 0 bases and J by 0 bases, with 19 bases between them. The CDR3 has 19 amino acids. CDR3 amino acids: CASSLALASLLSSYNEQFF. CDR3 DNA: TGCGCCAGCAGCTTGGCGTTAGCGTCCCTCCTTAGCTCCTACAATGAGCAGTTCTTC. The full variable domain, with the rest looked up from reference TRBV5-1 and TRBJ2-1, is KAGVTQTPRYLIKTRGQQVTLSCSPISGHRSVSWYQQTPGQGLQFLFEYFSETQRNKGNFPGRFSGRQFSNSRSEMNVSTLELGDSALYLCASSLALASLLSSYNEQFFGPGTRLTVL.

The V call is TRBV29-1, the J call TRBJ2-7; D tentatively reads TRBD1 or TRBD2 (5 bases each). CDR1 SQVTM and CDR2 ANQGSEA come from the germline V gene. V was trimmed by 7 bases and J by 5 bases, leaving 9 bases between them. The CDR3 runs to 10 residues. CDR3 DNA sequence: TGCAGCGGGGGGACGAACGAGCAGTACTTC. It is translated as CSGGTNEQYF.

This clonotype was seen many times. This rearrangement joins TRBV19 to TRBJ1-1; D remains unclear. This CDR3 comprises 9 residues. Trimming took 9 bases from V and 6 from J, leaving 5 bases between them. Looked up from germline, CDR1 is LNHDA and CDR2 is SQIVND (reference sequence). This CDR3 reads CASGPEAFF. The DNA for the CDR3 is TGTGCCAGCGGTCCTGAAGCTTTCTTT.

The chain is built from TRBV2 and TRBJ1-1; D is unclear. The CDR3 runs to 15 residues. Germline CDR1 reads SNHLY; CDR2 reads FYNNEI. V was pared by 1 base and J by 11 bases, with 20 bases between. CDR3 DNA sequence: TGTGCCAGCAGTGAAGAACGGGCGGCGGTGGGAATGGCTTTCTTT. This codes for CASSEERAAVGMAFF.

This clonotype was seen once. The junction departs from germline at one end; a sequencing error may be responsible. The chain recombines TRBV7-3 with TRBJ1-1, with a tentative D call TRBD1 (5 bases). The CDR3 loop spans 14 amino acids. The germline CDR1 and CDR2 sequences are SGHTA and FQGTGA. CDR3 protein: CASSITGSNTEAFF. The CDR3 DNA reads TGTGCCAGCAGCATAACAGGATCGAACACTGAAGCTTTCTTT.

The V and J genes are TRBV15 and TRBJ1-5; D might be TRBD1 (6 bases). Trimming removed 4 bases from V and 0 bases from J, with 10 bases in between. The CDR3 totals 15 residues. Germline V gives CDR1 LNHNV, CDR2 YYDKDF (reference sequence). This CDR3 reads CATSKSRGSNQPQHF. In DNA, the CDR3 is TGTGCCACCAGCAAGAGCAGGGGTAGCAATCAGCCCCAGCATTTT.

This sequence joins TRBV9 and TRBJ1-4; 9 bases align to TRBD1. Trimming cost V 3 bases and J 7 bases; bases outside gene matches: 4. From germline, CDR1 is SGDLS and CDR2 YYNGEE. This CDR3 has 14 residues. The CDR3 protein is CASSEGQGSEKLFF. CDR3 nucleotide sequence: TGTGCCAGCAGCGAAGGACAGGGGAGTGAAAAACTGTTTTTT. The whole variable domain, remainder taken from reference TRBV9 and TRBJ1-4, is DSGVTQTPKHLITATGQRVTLRCSPRSGDLSVYWYQQSLDQGLQFLIQYYNGEERAKGNILERFSAQQFPDLHSELNLSSLELGDSALYFCASSEGQGSEKLFFGSGTQLSVL.

The chain carries TRBV7-2 and TRBJ1-1; D is possibly TRBD1 (6 bases). The CDR3 spans 12 residues. CDR1 and CDR2 from the germline V gene are SGHTA and FQGNSA. V lost 1 base to trimming and J lost 10 bases, with 10 bases between them. The CDR3 coding sequence is TGTGCCAGCAGCTTAGTCAGGACAGCAGCTTTCTTT. Its translation: CASSLVRTAAFF.

The chain has TRBV20-1 and TRBJ2-7, with 7 bases matching TRBD1. The V gene end was trimmed by 4 bases and the J gene end by 7 bases; junction bases not matched to a gene: 10. Germline assignment: CDR1 DFQATT and CDR2 SNEGSKA (reference sequence). The CDR3 has 13 residues. This chain's CDR3 is CSATFRTGPEQYF. CDR3 coding DNA: TGCAGTGCTACCTTTAGGACAGGCCCAGAGCAGTACTTC.

The V and J genes are TRBV12-3 or TRBV12-4 and TRBJ2-7; D not certain. V dropped 6 bases and J dropped 0 bases, with 15 bases sitting between them. This CDR3 spans 15 amino acids. The CDR3 reads CASSQISLSSYEQYF. CDR3 nucleotide sequence: TGTGCCAGCAGCCAAATTAGCCTGAGCTCCTACGAGCAGTACTTC.

A word on this clonotype: An end of the junction differs from the germline gene, which may be a read error. This chain links TRBV7-2 with TRBJ2-7, with D perhaps matching TRBD1 or TRBD2 (5 bases each). Germline loops: CDR1 SGHTA, CDR2 FQGNSA. The CDR3 is made up of 11 amino acids. CDR3 nucleotides: TGTGCCAGCAGCTTAGTAGGGGAGCAATACTTC. Its translation: CASSLVGEQYF.

The chain employs TRBV20-1 and TRBJ1-2, with 7 bases matching TRBD1. The CDR3 is made up of 13 amino acids. From germline, CDR1 is DFQATT and CDR2 SNEGSKA (reference sequence). The V and J ends lost 4 bases and 4 bases, in that order; junction bases with no gene match: 6. The CDR3, as DNA: TGCAGTGCTACCGACAGGGCGGGCTATGGCTACACCTTC. Amino acid sequence: CSATDRAGYGYTF.

Only a few counts were recorded for this clonotype. The genes are TRBV4-1 and TRBJ2-3, with TRBD1 matching 7 bases. CDR1 is MGHRA and CDR2 is YSYEKL in the germline V gene. V gave up 4 bases and J gave up 3 bases; unmatched junction bases: 13. The length of the CDR3 is 17 residues. CDR3 DNA: TGCGCCAGCAGCCCTTCCTCCGACAGGGAGATAACAGATACGCAGTATTTT. Translation: CASSPSSDREITDTQYF.

The rearrangement links TRBV5-6 to TRBJ1-1, with D unclear. The CDR3 sequence is 16 residues long. Germline values: CDR1 SGHDT, CDR2 YYEEEE. Trimming stripped 4 bases from V and 0 bases from J, with 16 bases between. The chain's CDR3 is CASSRTWARMNTEAFF. CDR3 sequence (DNA): TGTGCCAGCAGCCGAACGTGGGCCCGGATGAACACTGAAGCTTTCTTT. The full variable domain, with the rest looked up from reference TRBV5-6 and TRBJ1-1, is DAGVTQSPTHLIKTRGQQVTLRCSPKSGHDTVSWYQQALGQGPQFIFQYYEEEERQRGNFPDRFSGHQFPNYSSELNVNALLLGDSALYLCASSRTWARMNTEAFFGQGTRLTVV.

The rearrangement joins TRBV25-1 to TRBJ2-5; 7 bases line up with TRBD2. Germline loops: CDR1 MGHDK, CDR2 SYGVNS. The CDR3 length is 16 residues. With V trimmed by 1 base and J by 2 bases, 7 bases remained unmatched. CDR3 sequence reads: CASSEWTVGGQETQYF. CDR3 DNA sequence: TGTGCCAGCAGTGAATGGACGGTGGGGGGGCAAGAGACCCAGTACTTC.

For this clonotype: In this CDR3 the conserved last residue, phenylalanine or tryptophan, is missing, so a read error is likely. The V call is TRBV29-1, the J call TRBJ2-3; D may be TRBD2 (5 bases). The CDR3 loop spans 13 amino acids. CDR1 is SQVTM, CDR2 ANQGSEA, per germline. CDR3 sequence reads: CSAWTFRTDTQYL. In DNA form, the CDR3 reads TGCAGTGCCTGGACTTTTCGCACAGATACGCAGTATCTT.

This clonotype was observed once. The chain combines TRBV7-2 with TRBJ1-6; 7 positions match TRBD1. CDR3 size: 14 residues. With V trimmed by 5 bases and J by 4 bases, 2 bases remained unmatched. Per the germline V gene, CDR1 is SGHTA and CDR2 is FQGNSA. CDR3 protein: CASSPTGYNSPLHF. CDR3 bases: TGTGCCAGCAGCCCGACAGGGTATAATTCACCCCTCCACTTT. Full variable domain (rest looked up from reference TRBV7-2 and TRBJ1-6): GAGVSQSPSNKVTEKGKDVELRCDPISGHTALYWYRQSLGQGLEFLIYFQGNSAPDKSGLPSDRFSAERTGGSVSTLTIQRTQQEDSAVYLCASSPTGYNSPLHFGNGTRLTVT.

The V gene is TRBV7-9, the J gene TRBJ2-6; D may correspond to TRBD1 or TRBD2 (5 bases each). This CDR3 has 17 residues. Trimming took 7 bases from V and 5 from J, leaving 21 bases between them. Germline loops: CDR1 SEHNR, CDR2 FQNEAQ (reference sequence). CDR3 nucleotide sequence: TGTGCCAGCACCCCCGGGACGGGCCTTTGGAGGGCCAACGTCCTGACTTTC. Its protein is CASTPGTGLWRANVLTF. The full variable domain, rest sourced from reference TRBV7-9 and TRBJ2-6, is DTGVSQNPRHKITKRGQNVTFRCDPISEHNRLYWYRQTLGQGPEFLTYFQNEAQLEKSRLLSDRFSAERPKGSFSTLEIQRTEQGDSAMYLCASTPGTGLWRANVLTFGAGSRLTVL.

There are many counts of this clonotype. This chain uses TRBV9 with TRBJ2-2; 12 nucleotides line up with TRBD1. J gave up 3 bases and V 4 bases, and 4 bases lay outside the gene matches. The CDR3 contains 16 residues. Germline values: CDR1 SGDLS, CDR2 YYNGEE. CDR3 sequence: CASSLGTGGYTGELFF. CDR3 coding DNA: TGTGCCAGCAGCCTCGGGACAGGGGGCTACACCGGGGAGCTGTTTTTT.

V is TRBV11-1 and J is TRBJ2-6, with 8 nucleotides matching TRBD1. The CDR3 totals 16 residues. Germline values: CDR1 SGHAT, CDR2 FQDESV (reference sequence). V shed 1 base, J shed 4 bases, and the junction held 3 bases outside the gene matches. The CDR3 nucleotides are TGTGCCAGCAGCTTAGGACAGGGGCACGGGGCCAACGTCCTGACTTTC. Translation: CASSLGQGHGANVLTF.